The 16 T cell receptor beta chains in this list originate from one sample, sequenced in a study of molecular identifiers for immune sequencing clone quantification. Via MiXCR, TCRdb re-called the PCR reads, giving one row per CDR3 protein. Of 65,000 or so distinct CDR3 sequences in the sample, under 20% were seen once. The sample was naive CD8+ T cells from blood, with Jurkat cell RNA spiked in. Subset indicated: FACS-sorted CD8+CD4-CCR7+CD45RA+ naive T cells. The receptors stem from a human donor in good health. Some libraries in this study had Jurkat cell RNA spiked in.

In its sample, this clonotype was seen many times. The V gene is TRBV4-1, the J gene TRBJ1-2, with D hard to call. The CDR3 is 15 amino acids. Germline V gives CDR1 MGHRA, CDR2 YSYEKL. Trimming left V 4 bases short and J 2 bases short, with 14 bases between. The CDR3 DNA reads as TGCGCCAGCAGCCTCCCAGATCCGTCGAACTATGGCTACACCTTC. This translates into CASSLPDPSNYGYTF.

This chain uses TRBV11-2 with TRBJ1-1; D is perhaps TRBD1 (5 bases). Germline V gene data show CDR1 as SGHAT and CDR2 as FQNNGV. The CDR3 runs 14 residues. V was shortened by 5 bases and J by 5 bases, with 15 bases between the two germline ends. CDR3 DNA: TGTGCCAGCAGCCACCGGGGGGGGTGGACTGAAGCTTTCTTT. It encodes CASSHRGGWTEAFF.

To note about this clonotype: This may come from a read error, since a much larger clone is one base off. The V call is TRBV13, the J call TRBJ2-5; D is perhaps TRBD2 (5 bases). The CDR3 has 13 amino acids. Germline V gives CDR1 PRHDT, CDR2 FYEKMQ (reference sequence). V was pared by 0 bases and J by 7 bases, with 9 bases between. CDR3 DNA sequence: TGTGCCAGCAGCTTAGGACTAGAAGTGACCCAGTACTTC. It is translated as CASSLGLEVTQYF.

This clonotype was observed a few times. The chain employs TRBV4-2 and TRBJ2-3, with 7 positions matching TRBD2. The CDR3 is 19 amino acids. The V gene end was trimmed by 1 base and the J gene end by 6 bases; junction bases not matched to a gene: 19. CDR1 and CDR2 (germline): LGHNA, YNFKEQ. In DNA, the CDR3 is TGTGCCAGCAGCCAAGGGGGTGCCCTAGAGGCGGGAGTAGGGGATACGCAGTATTTT. Translation gives CASSQGGALEAGVGDTQYF.

The chain uses TRBV29-1 and TRBJ2-2, with 7 bases that match TRBD1. The V gene's germline CDR1 is SQVTM and CDR2 ANQGSEA. Germline trimming cut 7 bases from V and 2 bases from J; bases unmatched to any gene: 10. This CDR3 contains 15 residues. The CDR3 DNA is TGCAGCGCCGAACCCCGGGACAGAAACACCGGGGAGCTGTTTTTT. It specifies CSAEPRDRNTGELFF.

As regards this clonotype: This may be a read error: a much more frequent sequence differs by one nucleotide. The chain carries TRBV10-2 and TRBJ2-5, with no clear D. The germline V gene encodes CDR1 WSHSY and CDR2 SAAADI. This CDR3 contains 15 residues. In nucleotides, the CDR3 is TGCGCCAGCAGTGAGCCCCCCATGGGCCGTGAGACCCGGTACTTC. Protein: CASSEPPMGRETRYF.

This clonotype appeared a few times. This sequence joins TRBV24-1 and TRBJ2-3; no clear D. V lost 2 bases to trimming and J lost 5 bases, with 7 bases between them. The CDR3 has 13 amino acids. The germline gives CDR1 KGHDR, CDR2 SFDVKD. CDR3 bases: TGTGCCACCAGTGATTATGAAGGAGATACGCAGTATTTT. Amino acid sequence: CATSDYEGDTQYF.

The genes are TRBV11-2 and TRBJ2-7; tentative D call: TRBD2 (7 bases). CDR3 length equals 14 residues. Per germline, CDR1 SGHAT and CDR2 FQNNGV. Trimming stripped 4 bases from V and 4 bases from J, with 14 bases between. Here the CDR3 DNA reads TGTGCCAGCAGCTCCCTCGGGGGGCAATACGAGCAGTACTTC. Translation gives CASSSLGGQYEQYF.

This clonotype came up many times. The J gene is TRBJ2-1, the V gene TRBV7-3, with 10 positions matching TRBD2. Germline values: CDR1 SGHTA, CDR2 FQGTGA. CDR3 size: 16 residues. The trim removed 3 bases at V and 9 bases at J, leaving 11 bases unmatched. The DNA for the CDR3 is TGTGCCAGCAGCTTTGGGTCGGCTAGCGGGAGCGCTGAGCAGTTCTTC. Encoded protein: CASSFGSASGSAEQFF.

In this sample, this clonotype turned up many times. The gene calls are TRBV9 and TRBJ2-5; D is unclear. Germline lookup yields CDR1 SGDLS and CDR2 YYNGEE. This CDR3 is built from 13 residues. Trimming cost V 0 bases and J 2 bases, with 5 bases left between them. The CDR3 loop is CASSVDSQETQYF. For the CDR3, the DNA is TGTGCCAGCAGCGTAGACAGTCAAGAGACCCAGTACTTC. The whole variable domain, filled in from reference TRBV9 and TRBJ2-5, reads DSGVTQTPKHLITATGQRVTLRCSPRSGDLSVYWYQQSLDQGLQFLIQYYNGEERAKGNILERFSAQQFPDLHSELNLSSLELGDSALYFCASSVDSQETQYFGPGTRLLVL.

This clonotype was counted between two and nine times. The chain has TRBV13 and TRBJ2-5, with D maybe TRBD1 (5 bases). This CDR3 is 11 amino acids long. Germline CDR1 and CDR2: PRHDT and FYEKMQ (reference sequence). Trimming left V 10 bases short and J 5 bases short, with 11 bases between. The CDR3 spells CATRVPETQYF. CDR3 DNA sequence: TGTGCCACCAGGGTGCCCGAGACCCAGTACTTC.

The sample holds many counts of this clonotype. The chain has TRBV7-9 and TRBJ2-7, with 7 bases identical to TRBD2. The trim removed 5 bases at V and 0 bases at J, leaving 10 bases unmatched. The CDR3 extends over 16 amino acids. Looked up from germline, CDR1 is SEHNR and CDR2 is FQNEAQ (reference sequence). Here the CDR3 DNA reads TGTGCCAGCAGCCCGAGGCTTTTAGCGGGCTCCTACGAGCAGTACTTC. This translates into CASSPRLLAGSYEQYF.

V usage is TRBV29-1 and J usage is TRBJ1-2, with a weak D call TRBD1 (5 bases). The germline V gene encodes CDR1 SQVTM and CDR2 ANQGSEA. This CDR3 spans 15 amino acids. V lost 6 bases and J lost 1, with 18 bases in between. CDR3 nucleotide sequence: TGCAGCGTCAGTACGGTCGGGGGGTTTAACTATGGCTACACCTTC. Its protein product is CSVSTVGGFNYGYTF. Combining the CDR3 with reference TRBV29-1 and TRBJ1-2 gives the whole variable domain SAVISQKPSRDICQRGTSLTIQCQVDSQVTMMFWYRQQPGQSLTLIATANQGSEATYESGFVIDKFPISRPNLTFSTLTVSNMSPEDSSIYLCSVSTVGGFNYGYTFGSGTRLTVV.

This clonotype has more than one count but fewer than ten. V is TRBV5-1 and J is TRBJ2-7; 7 bases are shared with TRBD1. The CDR3 is made up of 14 amino acids. Losses at the gene ends were 0 bases for V and 2 bases for J; bases not matched to a gene: 2. CDR1 is SGHRS and CDR2 is YFSETQ in the germline V gene. The CDR3 spells CASSLGDSTYEQYF. Here the CDR3 DNA reads TGCGCCAGCAGCTTGGGGGACAGCACCTACGAGCAGTACTTC.

About this clonotype itself: This clone may be a read error of a much larger clone one base away. V gene TRBV6-5 combines with J gene TRBJ2-2; D remains unclear. Germline V lookup: CDR1 MNHEY, CDR2 SVGAGI. This CDR3 spans 12 amino acids. CDR3 coding DNA: TGTGCCCGCAGTTACCCCACCGGGGAGCTGTTTTTT. Its translation is CARSYPTGELFF.

This clonotype was counted ten times or more. This rearrangement joins TRBV12-3 or TRBV12-4 to TRBJ2-1; TRBD2 agrees at 7 bases. V dropped 2 bases and J dropped 9; count of bases not matched to a gene: 25. The CDR3 consists of 20 residues. CDR3: CASSLFGESGLAGARSEQFF. CDR3 nucleotides: TGTGCCAGCAGTTTATTCGGAGAGAGTGGTTTGGCGGGAGCACGGAGTGAGCAGTTCTTC.